The 29 T cell receptor beta chains reported below all come from one sample, sequenced in a study of cytomegalovirus exposure and HLA in healthy donors (dated by TCRdb to the late 2010s). Libraries were made using the immunoSEQ multiplex PCR assay. TCRdb mirrors the immuneACCESS table, restricted to in-frame sequences. Some clones are absent from its copies; in checked studies, under half trace to an unresolved V gene, and the reason for the others is unknown. The sample has about 140,000 clones on record, approximately 82% of them singletons. Roughly 27% of the sample is taken by the ten largest. The sample consisted of PBMCs. The receptors were sampled from a young man in good health and CMV-seropositive.

The rearrangement links TRBV19 to TRBJ2-3; D unclear. V gave up 6 bases and J gave up 2 bases, with 6 bases separating them. Germline V lookup: CDR1 LNHDA, CDR2 SQIVND (reference sequence). The CDR3 covers 12 residues. The CDR3 is CASSGYTDTQYF. CDR3 bases: TGTGCCAGTAGCGGGTACACAGATACGCAGTATTTT.

This clone was counted at least ten times. The V gene is TRBV25-1, the J gene TRBJ1-2, with 7 bases fitting TRBD1. Germline V gene lookup returns CDR1 MGHDK and CDR2 SYGVNS. V trimming: 3 bases; J trimming: 6 bases; junction bases outside the gene matches: 7. The CDR3 totals 14 residues. CDR3 residues: CASSDTTGFHGYTF. CDR3 bases: TGTGCCAGCAGTGACACGACAGGGTTCCATGGCTACACCTTC.

This CDR3 is CSVDNRDGNTEAFF. The CDR3 region has the DNA TGCAGCGTCGACAACAGGGACGGGAACACTGAAGCTTTCTTT. The chain employs TRBV29-1 and TRBJ1-1; the D gene is possibly TRBD1 (6 bases). Trimming cost V 6 bases and J 1 base, with 15 bases left between them. This CDR3 has 14 residues. The germline V gene encodes CDR1 SQVTM and CDR2 ANQGSEA.

The chain recombines TRBV5-4 with TRBJ1-1, with TRBD1 matching over 9 bases. The J segment lost 6 bases and the V segment lost 3 bases, leaving 6 bases of the junction unmatched. CDR3 size: 14 residues. Germline CDR1 SGHNT, CDR2 YYREEE (reference sequence). The CDR3 is CASSSRDRVPEAFF. CDR3 nucleotide sequence: TGTGCCAGCAGCTCGCGGGACAGGGTCCCTGAAGCTTTCTTT.

The V and J genes are TRBV9 and TRBJ2-2; TRBD1 matches at 9 bases. Germline V lookup: CDR1 SGDLS, CDR2 YYNGEE. This CDR3 spans 14 amino acids. Trimming removed 8 bases from V and 3 bases from J; junction bases left unmatched: 5. The CDR3 DNA follows: TGTGCCAGTGAACAGGGGGCGCACACCGGGGAGCTGTTTTTT. It specifies CASEQGAHTGELFF.

The chain couples TRBV11-2 to TRBJ2-7; tentative D call: TRBD2 (5 bases). Germline loops: CDR1 SGHAT, CDR2 FQNNGV. The CDR3 is 14 amino acids. V was shortened by 4 bases and J by 7 bases, with 17 bases between the two germline ends. The CDR3 reads CASSSLEPRGEQYF. In nucleotides, the CDR3 is TGTGCCAGCAGCTCACTAGAGCCCCGAGGAGAGCAGTACTTC.

This clone was recorded only once. The chain couples TRBV9 to TRBJ1-3; no clear D. Germline CDR1 SGDLS, CDR2 YYNGEE. Trimming shortened V by 0 bases and J by 2 bases, and 6 bases separated the two germline ends. CDR3 size: 14 residues. The CDR3, as DNA: TGTGCCAGCAGCGTAGGAGGAGCTGGAAACACCATATATTTT. Protein sequence: CASSVGGAGNTIYF.

The rearrangement uses TRBV4-2 and TRBJ2-1; no clear D gene. Germline CDR1 LGHNA, CDR2 YNFKEQ. V lost 0 bases to trimming and J lost 2 bases, with 11 bases between them. This CDR3 region has 16 residues. The CDR3 DNA is TGTGCCAGCAGCCAAGATATCCAAGCGCCCTACAATGAGCAGTTCTTC. The encoded protein is CASSQDIQAPYNEQFF.

V gene TRBV27 combines with J gene TRBJ1-2, with 7 positions matching TRBD1. Germline CDR1 MNHEY, CDR2 SMNVEV (reference sequence). There are 16 residues in the CDR3. V trimming: 5 bases; J trimming: 1 base; junction bases outside the gene matches: 10. In DNA form, the CDR3 reads TGTGCCAGCAGTCCGGCCCCCACAGGGGTTAACTATGGCTACACCTTC. Amino acid sequence: CASSPAPTGVNYGYTF.

This sequence joins TRBV2 and TRBJ2-2, with D possibly being TRBD1 (6 bases). V was shortened by 6 bases and J by 4 bases, with 18 bases between the two germline ends. CDR1 and CDR2 from the germline V gene are SNHLY and FYNNEI. This CDR3 contains 16 residues. CDR3 DNA: TGTGCCAGCAGCGGGACAAACCTCGCCGGCACCGGGGAGCTGTTTTTT. It yields the protein CASSGTNLAGTGELFF.

This clone was seen a few times. The rearrangement links TRBV20-1 to TRBJ1-1; D call uncertain. There are 11 residues in the CDR3. V was clipped by 6 bases and J by 5 bases, with 10 bases between them. Per germline, CDR1 DFQATT and CDR2 SNEGSKA (reference sequence). The CDR3: CSADTSTEAFF. In DNA, the CDR3 is TGCAGTGCCGATACAAGTACTGAAGCTTTCTTT.

The chain is built from TRBV7-3 and TRBJ2-3; weak D call: TRBD2 (5 bases). The CDR3 has 14 amino acids. The ends were cut back, 0 bases at V and 1 base at J, with 5 bases in the middle. The V gene's germline CDR1 is SGHTA and CDR2 FQGTGA. The CDR3 bases are TGTGCCAGCAGCTTAACTAGCGGCACAGATACGCAGTATTTT. Encoded protein: CASSLTSGTDTQYF.

This clone was found once. The chain has TRBV18 and TRBJ2-7, with D uncertain. The V gene lost 6 bases and the J gene lost 6 bases, with 24 bases spanning the gap. The CDR3 sequence is 16 residues long. Germline V lookup: CDR1 KGHSH, CDR2 LQKENI. The CDR3 region has the DNA TGTGCCAGCTCTCCTCGGTCCAGGTCCGTCGTGGGCGAGCAGTACTTC. It codes for CASSPRSRSVVGEQYF. The full variable domain, with the rest looked up from reference TRBV18 and TRBJ2-7, is NAGVMQNPRHLVRRRGQEARLRCSPMKGHSHVYWYRQLPEEGLKFMVYLQKENIIDESGMPKERFSAEFPKEGPSILRIQQVVRGDSAAYFCASSPRSRSVVGEQYFGPGTRLTVT.

This clone occurred a few times. V gene TRBV6-1 combines with J gene TRBJ2-7; TRBD2 aligns across 7 bases. Trimming took 3 bases from V and 4 from J; bases not matched to a gene: 12. The CDR3 runs to 16 residues. Germline V lookup: CDR1 MNHNS, CDR2 SASEGT. The CDR3 bases are TGTGCCAGCAGTGAGGACCCGGGACTATCTATATACGAGCAGTACTTC. The encoded protein is CASSEDPGLSIYEQYF.

V is TRBV5-4 and J is TRBJ2-5, with a possible D match to TRBD1 (7 bases). Trimming cost V 0 bases and J 5 bases, with 14 bases left between them. Germline V gene sequence: CDR1 SGHNT, CDR2 YYREEE (reference sequence). CDR3 length: 15 residues. The CDR3, as DNA: TGTGCCAGCAGCTTGGAACACCCAGGGGGGGAGACCCAGTACTTC. It translates to CASSLEHPGGETQYF. Full variable domain (remainder filled in from reference TRBV5-4 and TRBJ2-5): ETGVTQSPTHLIKTRGQQVTLRCSSQSGHNTVSWYQQALGQGPQFIFQYYREEENGRGNFPPRFSGLQFPNYSSELNVNALELDDSALYLCASSLEHPGGETQYFGPGTRLLVL.

This clone was found many times. Other DNA sequences from this sample encode an identical CDR3 as well. This chain connects TRBV5-1 to TRBJ2-7, with a possible D match to TRBD1 (6 bases). CDR3 size: 14 residues. Trimming removed 1 base at V and 1 base at J, with 9 bases between. The germline CDR1 and CDR2 sequences are SGHRS and YFSETQ. CDR3 sequence reads: CASSLTGPSYEQYF. The CDR3 DNA sequence: TGCGCCAGCAGCTTGACAGGGCCTTCCTACGAGCAGTACTTC.

The table lists this clone with a count of one. The rearrangement joins TRBV2 to TRBJ2-1; 8 bases fit TRBD1. In germline, CDR1 is SNHLY, CDR2 FYNNEI. Trimming cost V 6 bases and J 6 bases; bases outside gene matches: 13. This CDR3 region has 16 residues. CDR3 sequence reads: CASRPHGQGVVNEQFF. As DNA, the CDR3 is TGTGCCAGCAGACCCCACGGACAGGGAGTCGTCAATGAGCAGTTCTTC.

The chain has TRBV25-1 and TRBJ2-3, with TRBD1 as a possible D gene (6 bases). Trimming shortened V by 6 bases and J by 2 bases, and 9 bases separated the two germline ends. Germline-derived CDR1 and CDR2 are MGHDK and SYGVNS. The CDR3 spans 13 residues. This CDR3 is CASRRGFTDTQYF. CDR3 coding DNA: TGTGCCAGCAGAAGGGGGTTCACAGATACGCAGTATTTT.

This chain's CDR3 is CASSLDLGCYF. The CDR3 DNA reads as TGTGCCAGCAGCTTAGATCTCGGTTGCTATTTT. The V and J genes are TRBV11-2 and TRBJ2-3; D not certain. The germline CDR1 and CDR2 sequences are SGHAT and FQNNGV. This CDR3 contains 11 residues. Trimming shortened V by 0 bases and J by 15 bases, and 10 bases separated the two germline ends.

The rearrangement links TRBV11-3 to TRBJ2-7; 12 bases agree with TRBD1. CDR1 is SGHNT, CDR2 YENEEA, per germline. This CDR3 is 16 amino acids long. V lost 1 base and J lost 5; bases outside the gene matches: 6. This CDR3 reads CASSLGVGTGGNEQYF. In nucleotides, the CDR3 is TGTGCCAGCAGCTTAGGGGTCGGGACAGGGGGCAACGAGCAGTACTTC.

J is TRBJ2-1 and V is TRBV4-2, with 8 positions matching TRBD1. The CDR3 spans 15 residues. The germline V gene encodes CDR1 LGHNA and CDR2 YNFKEQ. Trimming cost V 0 bases and J 9 bases; bases outside gene matches: 7. CDR3 DNA: TGTGCCAGCAGCCAAGATAGACAGGGGTGGGGTGAGCAGTTCTTC. Protein product: CASSQDRQGWGEQFF.

This clone is medium-sized within its sample. The chain has TRBV15 and TRBJ2-7; tentatively, D is TRBD1 (5 bases). Germline V gene sequence: CDR1 LNHNV, CDR2 YYDKDF (reference sequence). Trimming pared 0 bases from V and 0 bases from J, leaving 9 bases between. There are 15 residues in the CDR3. In DNA, the CDR3 is TGTGCCACCAGCAGAGATACCCAGGGCTCCTACGAGCAGTACTTC. This gives the protein CATSRDTQGSYEQYF.

This chain joins TRBV5-8 and TRBJ2-7, with TRBD2 matching over 7 bases. The CDR3 extends over 14 amino acids. Germline CDR1 is SGHTS and CDR2 is YDEGEE. After removal of 4 bases from V and 4 bases from J, the junction contained 8 bases not matched to a gene. CDR3 DNA sequence: TGTGCCAGCAGCCCCGGGACTACTCTTTACGAGCAGTACTTC. It encodes CASSPGTTLYEQYF.

The V and J genes are TRBV5-1 and TRBJ2-2, with D perhaps matching TRBD2 (5 bases). Between the trimmed V and J ends, which lost 1 base and 6 bases, there was a span of 7 bases. The CDR3 spans 13 residues. CDR1 SGHRS and CDR2 YFSETQ come from the germline V gene. The CDR3 sequence: CASSLIASGELFF. The CDR3 bases are TGCGCCAGCAGCTTGATAGCGTCCGGGGAGCTGTTTTTT.

This chain links TRBV2 with TRBJ2-2; 7 positions match TRBD1. CDR3 length: 14 residues. Germline V gene data show CDR1 as SNHLY and CDR2 as FYNNEI. V shed 8 bases, J shed 4 bases, and the junction held 7 bases outside the gene matches. The CDR3 DNA reads as TGTGCCAGCTGCGAGGGGGCGACCACCGGGGAGCTGTTTTTT. It codes for CASCEGATTGELFF. The full variable domain, rest sourced from reference TRBV2 and TRBJ2-2, is EPEVTQTPSHQVTQMGQEVILRCVPISNHLYFYWYRQILGQKVEFLVSFYNNEISEKSEIFDDQFSVERPDGSNFTLKIRSTKLEDSAMYFCASCEGATTGELFFGEGSRLTVL.

V usage is TRBV19 and J usage is TRBJ2-3; 10 positions agree with TRBD2. Unmatched junction bases numbered 4, after V lost 2 bases and J lost 2 bases. CDR3 size: 16 residues. The V gene's germline CDR1 is LNHDA and CDR2 SQIVND (reference sequence). The CDR3 protein is CASSILLAGTTDTQYF. CDR3 bases: TGTGCCAGTAGTATATTACTAGCGGGAACCACAGATACGCAGTATTTT.

The rearrangement uses TRBV18 and TRBJ1-3; D might be TRBD1 (5 bases). V lost 4 bases and J 2 bases, leaving 9 bases between the germline ends. The CDR3 length is 14 residues. The germline gives CDR1 KGHSH, CDR2 LQKENI. CDR3 nucleotides: TGTGCCAGCTCACAGGACAACCCTGGAAACACCATATATTTT. It encodes CASSQDNPGNTIYF.

The chain carries TRBV29-1 and TRBJ2-3; D might be TRBD2 (6 bases). Deletions cut 7 bases from V and 5 bases from J, with 10 bases between. From germline, CDR1 is SQVTM and CDR2 ANQGSEA. CDR3 length equals 11 residues. The CDR3, as DNA: TGCAGCGGGCGACTAGAAGATACGCAGTATTTT. The encoded protein is CSGRLEDTQYF.

The chain links TRBV10-2 to TRBJ2-7; D gene uncertain. Looked up from germline, CDR1 is WSHSY and CDR2 is SAAADI. V was shortened by 0 bases and J by 0 bases, with 15 bases between the two germline ends. This CDR3 has 17 residues. In DNA form, the CDR3 reads TGCGCCAGCAGTGAGTCGAGGTTACGGAGTACCTCCTACGAGCAGTACTTC. Its protein is CASSESRLRSTSYEQYF.